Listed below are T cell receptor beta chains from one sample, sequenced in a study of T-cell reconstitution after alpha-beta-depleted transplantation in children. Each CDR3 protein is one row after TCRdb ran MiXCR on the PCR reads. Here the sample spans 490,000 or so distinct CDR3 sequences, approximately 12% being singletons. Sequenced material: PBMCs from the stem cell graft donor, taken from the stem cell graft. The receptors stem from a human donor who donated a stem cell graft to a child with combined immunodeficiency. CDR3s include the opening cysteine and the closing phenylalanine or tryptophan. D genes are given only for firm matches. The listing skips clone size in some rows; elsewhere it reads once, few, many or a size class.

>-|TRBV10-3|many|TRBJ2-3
TGTGCCATCACAAGTGGAGATACGCAGTATTTT
CAITSGDTQYF
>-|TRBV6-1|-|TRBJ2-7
TGTGCCAGCAGCCGATCTATGGGTAAATTGTACGAGCAGTACTTC
CASSRSMGKLYEQYF
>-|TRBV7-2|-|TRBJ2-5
TGTGCCAGCAGCTCCCTGGACCGCCGCGAGACCCAGTACTTC
CASSSLDRRETQYF
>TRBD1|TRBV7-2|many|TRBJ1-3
TGTGCCAGCAGCTTTGGGACAGGCTCTGGAAACACCATATATTTT
CASSFGTGSGNTIYF
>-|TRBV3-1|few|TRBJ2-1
TGTGCCAGCAGCCGGGGGGGCTTAGAGCAGTTCTTC
CASSRGGLEQFF
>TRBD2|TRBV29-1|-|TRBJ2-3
TGCAGCGTTGAAGAGGGACTAGCGGGAGGGACAGATACGCAGTATTTT
CSVEEGLAGGTDTQYF
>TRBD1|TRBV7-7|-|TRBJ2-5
TGTGCCAGCAGCCCAGACAGGGTCGGTTCGGGGACCCAGTACTTC
CASSPDRVGSGTQYF
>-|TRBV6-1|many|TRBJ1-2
TGTGCCAGCAGTGAATACGTCACAGACAAAAACTATGGCTACACCTTC
CASSEYVTDKNYGYTF
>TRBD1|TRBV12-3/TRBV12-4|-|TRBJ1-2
TGTGCCAGCAGTTCAGGGGGCAAAGGATATGGCTACACCTTC
CASSSGGKGYGYTF
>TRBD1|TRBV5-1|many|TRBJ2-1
TGCGCCAGCAGCTTTCGAGGACAGGGGGTGGGAAATGAGCAGTTCTTC
CASSFRGQGVGNEQFF
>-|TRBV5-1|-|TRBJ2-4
TGCGCCAGCAGCTTGGGGTTCGGGGCTCCTCGGCCCATTCAGTACTTC
CASSLGFGAPRPIQYF
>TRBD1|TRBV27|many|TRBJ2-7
TGTGCCAGTACAGGGGATTCACCCTACGAGCAGTACTTC
CASTGDSPYEQYF
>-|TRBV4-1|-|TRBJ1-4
TGCGCCAGCAGCCAAACCCCGGGACGGACAACTAATGAAAAACTGTTTTTT
CASSQTPGRTTNEKLFF
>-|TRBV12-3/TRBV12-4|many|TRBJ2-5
TGTGCCAGCAGCCGGCAGATGGGGAGAGAGACCCAGTACTTC
CASSRQMGRETQYF
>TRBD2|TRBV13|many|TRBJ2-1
TGTGCCAGCAGGGGCGGGGGGGCCGACAATGAGCAGTTCTTC
CASRGGGADNEQFF
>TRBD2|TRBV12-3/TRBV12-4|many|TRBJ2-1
TGTGCCAGCAGGGGGGGAGCGGGAGTTATCAATGAGCAGTTCTTC
CASRGGAGVINEQFF
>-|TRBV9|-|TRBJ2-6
TGTGCCAGCAGCGTGTTAGGACAGTTTTCTGGGGCCAACGTCCTGACTTTC
CASSVLGQFSGANVLTF
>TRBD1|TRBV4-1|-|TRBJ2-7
TGCGCCAGCAGCCAAGACCCACCTACCGGGACAGGTCAATCCTACGAGCAGTACTTC
CASSQDPPTGTGQSYEQYF
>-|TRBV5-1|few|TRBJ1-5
TGCGCCAGCAGCTTGGGTCAGGGCAGCGGTCAGCCCCAGCATTTT
CASSLGQGSGQPQHF
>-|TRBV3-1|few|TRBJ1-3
TGTGCCAGCAGCCAAGAAACTGGAAACACCATATATTTT
CASSQETGNTIYF